Sequencing of this T cell receptor beta chain was carried out in a study of monozygotic twins with inflammatory bowel disease. Approximately 3,200 ng of total RNA went into each TCR library. There were eight separate reactions per sample in which cDNA was made. Nested PCRs of approximately 16 and 10 cycles, two in total, were run on TCRalpha and TCRbeta cDNA. With the 5' RACE reads reprocessed, TCRdb shows one record per CDR3 protein and no DNA. The clone table shows around 410,000 distinct CDR3 sequences, with the ten largest holding more than 2%. Sequencing input: blood. The sequence derives from a human donor with ulcerative colitis or Crohn's disease, or a healthy co-twin of an affected twin (not recorded which).

The CDR3: CASSLPERRGLAKNIQYF. The V and J genes are TRBV5-1 and TRBJ2-4; TCRdb names TRBD2, which stays unverified in the absence of DNA. This CDR3 contains 18 residues. The germline V gene encodes CDR1 SGHRS and CDR2 YFSETQ.